This TCR beta chain was found in a study of CXCR3-negative and CXCR3-positive naive CD8 T cells. As to this clonotype: The antigen is not known.

At hundreds of thousands of cells each, triplicate sorts were carried out for each CD8+ T cell subset. This CDR3 comprises 15 residues. Germline V gives CDR1 MDHEN, CDR2 SYDVKM. Libraries were UMI-labeled 5' RACE TRB cDNA. TCRdb re-called the 5' RACE reads; one entry per CDR3 protein, DNA not given. The clone table shows 50,000 to 60,000 distinct CDR3 sequences, with the ten largest holding approximately 0.45%. Study-level points and caveats: Diversity ran similarly high across both naive subsets but far lower in memory CD8+ cells. Fresh PBMCs were used in most assays, and CXCR3 expression partially decreased after cryopreservation. CXCR3-positive naive cells had more hydrophobic TRB CDR3s than CXCR3-negative naive cells.

V is TRBV28 and J is TRBJ1-1; TCRdb's D gene call, TRBD1, goes unchecked for lack of DNA. The clonotype comes from a human donor in good health. Some clones in this sample may be carry-over from other donors' samples. The material sequenced was naive CXCR3- CD8+ T cells from blood. Subset reported: CD45RO-CCR7+CD27+CD95- naive CD8+ T cells lacking CXCR3 (TNR3-). This chain's CDR3 is CASSKDRLENTEAFF.